Presented here are 5 T cell receptor beta chains from one specimen sequenced in a study of T cells in Graves' hyperthyroidism and ophthalmopathy. RNA transcripts served as the template for amplifying TCR beta CDR3 regions. In the first-round RT-PCR of the TCR CDR3, the HTBI primer set was used. MiXCR, applied by TCRdb to the multiplex PCR reads, yields one record per CDR3 protein. The sample records some 690,000 distinct CDR3 sequences, roughly a sixth being singletons. The source material was blood. All receptors come from a man between 45 and 60 years old with Graves' hyperthyroidism.

This clonotype showed up many times. The chain combines TRBV27 with TRBJ1-4; 9 bases line up with TRBD1. There are 16 residues in the CDR3. Trimming took 4 bases from V and 5 from J; bases not matched to a gene: 8. CDR1 MNHEY and CDR2 SMNVEV come from the germline V gene (reference sequence). Here the CDR3 DNA reads TGTGCCAGCAGTTCAAGCCGGGACAGGGACAATGAAAAACTGTTTTTT. It is translated as CASSSSRDRDNEKLFF.

This clonotype turned up a few times. The chain is built from TRBV10-2 and TRBJ2-7; 7 bases align to TRBD1. Germline V gene lookup returns CDR1 WSHSY and CDR2 SAAADI. V shed 8 bases and J 2 bases; nucleotides not matched to a gene: 9. The CDR3 runs 14 residues. The CDR3: CASGAWDSPYEQYF. The CDR3 DNA reads as TGCGCCAGCGGAGCCTGGGACAGCCCCTACGAGCAGTACTTC.

A word on this clonotype: Since a much larger clone is just one base distant, this may be a read error. The chain employs TRBV7-8 and TRBJ2-1; 12 bases map to TRBD2. This CDR3 contains 18 residues. Germline V lookup: CDR1 SGHVS, CDR2 FQNEAQ. The CDR3 nucleotides are TGTGCCAGCGGCCCCCAGGGACTAGCGGGCCACTCCTACAATGGGCAGTTCTTC. Its protein is CASGPQGLAGHSYNGQFF. The complete variable domain, with remaining parts taken from reference TRBV7-8 and TRBJ2-1, reads GAGVSQSPRYKVAKRGQDVALRCDPISGHVSLFWYQQALGQGPEFLTYFQNEAQLDKSGLPSDRFFAERPEGSVSTLKIQRTQQEDSAVYLCASGPQGLAGHSYNGQFFGPGTRLTVL.

The chain is built from TRBV10-1 and TRBJ2-6; 9 nucleotides agree with TRBD1. Germline CDR1 WNHNN, CDR2 SYGVQD (reference sequence). This CDR3 contains 16 residues. V dropped 5 bases and J dropped 0; count of bases not matched to a gene: 2. Written as DNA, the CDR3 is TGCGCCAGCAGTCCGGGACAGGGCTCTGGGGCCAACGTCCTGACTTTC. Its translation: CASSPGQGSGANVLTF.

In this sample, this clonotype turned up a few times. The chain couples TRBV5-4 to TRBJ2-3, with D tentatively TRBD2 (5 bases). Germline V lookup: CDR1 SGHNT, CDR2 YYREEE (reference sequence). Trimming removed 3 bases at V and 4 bases at J, with 15 bases between. CDR3 length equals 15 residues. The CDR3 protein is CASSSSGSAADTQYF. The CDR3 nucleotides are TGTGCCAGCAGCTCTTCGGGGAGCGCGGCAGATACGCAGTATTTT.